Sequencing of this T cell receptor (beta chain) was carried out in a study of regulatory dendritic cells for organ transplantation. CDR1 and CDR2 (germline): KGHSH, LQKENI. V was clipped by 6 bases and J by 6 bases; unmatched bases: 6. The CDR3 spans 14 residues. As concerns this clone: The antigen remains unidentified.

Allogeneic regulatory or mature dendritic cells were co-cultured for 5 days with CFSE-labeled sorted T cells at 1:10. Method: immunoSEQ multiplex PCR; TCRdb's copy keeps in-frame clones and lacks some. Of some 9,300 clones in the sample, less than 90% are singletons; the top ten hold roughly 2.5%. Study findings and constraints: Mature dendritic cells appeared to drive more memory CD8+ clonal expansion than regulatory ones. Alloreactive memory CD8+ T cell pools varied considerably between individuals.

Sample: memory CD4+ T cells from blood cultured with dendritic cells. The subset denotes: CD45RO+ memory T cells. The receptor's source is a human donor in good health. The chain employs TRBV18 and TRBJ2-4; 9 bases align to TRBD1. CDR3 sequence: CASSDPGQGNIQYF. As DNA, the CDR3 is TGTGCCAGCTCCGACCCGGGACAGGGAAACATTCAGTACTTC.